Each of the 25 T cell receptor beta chains below was sequenced from the same sample in a study of blood T cell repertoires in COVID-19. Data came from immunoSEQ multiplex PCR; TCRdb stores just in-frame clones and leaves some out. The repertoire holds some 160,000 clones, with roughly 91% as singletons. The material sequenced was peripheral blood. Receptors originate from a man between 45 and 60 years old who had recovered from COVID-19.

The chain carries TRBV4-3 and TRBJ1-2; D gene unclear. This CDR3 spans 14 amino acids. Germline V gene data show CDR1 as LGHNA and CDR2 as YSLEER. The V end was cut by 0 bases, the J end by 4 bases, with 9 bases between. CDR3 in amino acids: CASSQDLGGYGYTF. The CDR3 DNA reads as TGCGCCAGCAGCCAAGATCTCGGAGGCTATGGCTACACCTTC.

DNA for the CDR3: TGTGCCAGCAGCATCGGGACAGGCTACGAGCAGTACTTC. It encodes CASSIGTGYEQYF. The chain joins TRBV7-3 to TRBJ2-7, with 8 bases that match TRBD1. Trimming at V came to 5 bases and at J to 3 bases, leaving 3 bases not matched to a gene. Per the germline V gene, CDR1 is SGHTA and CDR2 is FQGTGA. The CDR3 sequence is 13 residues long.

This clone was picked up one time. The rearrangement uses TRBV7-3 and TRBJ1-6, with 7 bases lining up with TRBD1. The CDR3 is 20 amino acids. V shed 2 bases, J shed 0 bases, and the junction held 13 bases outside the gene matches. Looked up from germline, CDR1 is SGHTA and CDR2 is FQGTGA. The CDR3, as DNA: TGTGCCAGCAGCTTATTCGGCCGGGGGACAGCGAGCTCCTATAATTCACCCCTCCACTTT. It encodes CASSLFGRGTASSYNSPLHF.

The chain is built from TRBV23-1 and TRBJ2-6; D gene ambiguous. TRBV23-1 is annotated as an ORF whose role is uncertain. With 4 bases removed from V and 4 bases from J, the gap between germline ends came to 17 bases. The CDR3 extends over 17 amino acids. The CDR3 nucleotides read TGCGCCAGCAGTCGGCCGGAGAGAGGTGGCGGGGCCAACGTCCTGACTTTC. Protein: CASSRPERGGGANVLTF.

The genes are TRBV6-2 or TRBV6-3 and TRBJ1-1, with D uncertain. The V end lost 3 bases, the J end lost 0 bases, and 11 bases lay between the germline ends. Germline-derived CDR1 and CDR2 are MNHEY and SVGEGT. This CDR3 contains 15 residues. The CDR3 loop is CASSYSGRLNTEAFF. The DNA for the CDR3 is TGTGCCAGCAGTTATAGCGGCAGATTGAACACTGAAGCTTTCTTT.

CDR3 in amino acids: CASSFGGRGVDTQYF. The CDR3 DNA reads TGTGCCAGCAGCTTCGGCGGGAGGGGAGTAGATACGCAGTATTTT. The V gene is TRBV7-2, the J gene TRBJ2-3; 9 bases match TRBD2. Germline V gene lookup returns CDR1 SGHTA and CDR2 FQGNSA. V dropped 3 bases and J dropped 5; count of bases not matched to a gene: 6. The length of the CDR3 is 15 residues.

The CDR3 protein is CSVKTGLGNTIYF. The CDR3 coding sequence is TGCAGCGTGAAGACAGGGTTGGGAAACACCATATATTTT. The rearrangement joins TRBV29-1 to TRBJ1-3; 7 positions agree with TRBD1. The J segment lost 4 bases and the V segment lost 6 bases, leaving 6 bases of the junction unmatched. Per germline, CDR1 SQVTM and CDR2 ANQGSEA. The length of the CDR3 is 13 residues.

The chain links TRBV7-9 to TRBJ2-7, with a weak D call TRBD2 (6 bases). V was trimmed by 4 bases and J by 0 bases, leaving 10 bases between them. The germline CDR1 and CDR2 sequences are SEHNR and FQNEAQ (reference sequence). The length of the CDR3 is 14 residues. The CDR3, as DNA: TGTGCCAGCAGCTGGGAGGACCTCTCCTACGAGCAGTACTTC. Translating gives CASSWEDLSYEQYF.

The chain has TRBV28 and TRBJ2-7; possibly TRBD2 for D (5 bases). The CDR3 has 13 residues. The V gene lost 8 bases and the J gene lost 5 bases, with 16 bases spanning the gap. Germline CDR1 and CDR2: MDHEN and SYDVKM. The CDR3 loop reads CASAREGPNEQYF. The CDR3 DNA sequence: TGTGCCAGCGCGAGAGAGGGCCCCAACGAGCAGTACTTC.

The chain recombines TRBV12-5 with TRBJ2-3; 12 nucleotides align to TRBD2. The V gene end was trimmed by 9 bases and the J gene end by 4 bases; junction bases not matched to a gene: 11. The germline V gene has CDR1 LGHNT and CDR2 FRNRAP. CDR3 length equals 16 residues. CDR3 amino acids: CASQILAGGPPDTQYF. CDR3 nucleotide sequence: TGTGCTAGCCAAATCCTAGCGGGGGGGCCGCCAGATACGCAGTATTTT.

The chain combines TRBV11-2 with TRBJ2-5, with 7 bases identical to TRBD1. Unmatched junction bases numbered 9, after V lost 0 bases and J lost 5 bases. CDR3 length: 16 amino acids. Looked up from germline, CDR1 is SGHAT and CDR2 is FQNNGV. CDR3 sequence (DNA): TGTGCCAGCAGCTTAGATAGGGGGCGGCTGACGGAGACCCAGTACTTC. It yields the protein CASSLDRGRLTETQYF.

This sequence joins TRBV18 and TRBJ1-1, with 7 bases aligning to TRBD1. Germline V gene data show CDR1 as KGHSH and CDR2 as LQKENI. This CDR3 is 15 amino acids long. J was trimmed by 4 bases and V by 3 bases; bases with no gene match: 8. The CDR3 DNA sequence: TGTGCCAGCTCACCTTCGACAGGGACCAGCACTGAAGCTTTCTTT. Encoded protein: CASSPSTGTSTEAFF. The variable domain in full, with the rest retrieved from reference TRBV18 and TRBJ1-1, is NAGVMQNPRHLVRRRGQEARLRCSPMKGHSHVYWYRQLPEEGLKFMVYLQKENIIDESGMPKERFSAEFPKEGPSILRIQQVVRGDSAAYFCASSPSTGTSTEAFFGQGTRLTVV.

The chain has TRBV5-1 and TRBJ1-2; TRBD1 agrees at 8 bases. The J segment lost 4 bases and the V segment lost 7 bases, leaving 9 bases of the junction unmatched. The germline V gene has CDR1 SGHRS and CDR2 YFSETQ. The CDR3 is made up of 14 amino acids. The CDR3 loop reads CASGPDRAFYGYTF. For the CDR3, the DNA is TGCGCCAGCGGACCGGACAGGGCATTCTATGGCTACACCTTC.

This clone has a handful of counts. The rearrangement joins TRBV28 to TRBJ1-3, with a tentative D call TRBD1 (5 bases). Germline CDR1 and CDR2: MDHEN and SYDVKM. Trimming removed 4 bases from V and 4 bases from J, with 14 bases in between. CDR3 length equals 15 residues. This chain's CDR3 is CASSSIGVRGNTIYF. CDR3 coding DNA: TGTGCCAGCAGTTCAATAGGGGTGAGGGGAAACACCATATATTTT. The entire variable domain, with the rest obtained from reference TRBV28 and TRBJ1-3, is as follows: DVKVTQSSRYLVKRTGEKVFLECVQDMDHENMFWYRQDPGLGLRLIYFSYDVKMKEKGDIPEGYSVSREKKERFSLILESASTNQTSMYLCASSSIGVRGNTIYFGEGSWLTVV.

The V and J genes are TRBV28 and TRBJ2-1, with D perhaps TRBD1 (6 bases). This CDR3 comprises 12 residues. V was cut by 5 bases and J by 8 bases, with 10 bases left in between. Germline CDR1 is MDHEN and CDR2 is SYDVKM. CDR3: CASSLQGHEQFF. The CDR3 coding sequence is TGTGCCAGCAGTCTACAGGGTCATGAGCAGTTCTTC.

The V gene is TRBV6-1, the J gene TRBJ2-3, with 8 bases aligning to TRBD1. Germline V CDR1 and CDR2: MNHNS, SASEGT. The CDR3 consists of 13 residues. V dropped 10 bases and J dropped 6; count of bases not matched to a gene: 9. The CDR3: CATQTGAMDTQYF. The CDR3 DNA reads as TGTGCCACCCAGACAGGGGCAATGGATACGCAGTATTTT.

DNA of the CDR3: TGTGCCAGCAGCCCTTTCGGGCGGGGGGCTAGTCATTTTGAAAAACTGTTTTTT. Translated, it gives CASSPFGRGASHFEKLFF. The V and J genes are TRBV6-2 or TRBV6-3 and TRBJ1-4; D is possibly TRBD1 (6 bases). Germline V CDR1 and CDR2: MNHEY, SVGEGT. With 6 bases removed from V and 7 bases from J, the gap between germline ends came to 27 bases. The CDR3 sequence is 18 residues long.

The rearrangement joins TRBV13 to TRBJ1-3; D perhaps matches TRBD1 (6 bases). Germline lookup yields CDR1 PRHDT and CDR2 FYEKMQ (reference sequence). Trimming took 2 bases from V and 5 from J, leaving 10 bases between them. The CDR3 has 14 residues. For the CDR3, the DNA is TGTGCCAGCAGCTTACAGGGGTCTAGAAACACCATATATTTT. Residues: CASSLQGSRNTIYF.

The chain uses TRBV5-6 and TRBJ1-3; 9 positions match TRBD1. The V and J ends lost 0 bases and 2 bases, in that order; junction bases with no gene match: 0. There are 15 residues in the CDR3. CDR1 is SGHDT, CDR2 YYEEEE, per germline. The CDR3 region is CASSLGTGAGNTIYF. In DNA, the CDR3 is TGTGCCAGCAGCTTGGGGACAGGGGCTGGAAACACCATATATTTT.

The V gene is TRBV2, the J gene TRBJ1-4; D might be TRBD1 (6 bases). This CDR3 comprises 15 residues. Trimming left V 6 bases short and J 7 bases short, with 18 bases between. The germline V gene encodes CDR1 SNHLY and CDR2 FYNNEI. The CDR3 is CASRGEAGVGEKLFF. For the CDR3, the DNA is TGTGCCAGCAGGGGCGAGGCAGGGGTTGGTGAAAAACTGTTTTTT.

The rearrangement uses TRBV30 and TRBJ1-3, with 7 bases aligning to TRBD1. V lost 5 bases and J lost 8; bases outside the gene matches: 12. CDR3 length: 14 amino acids. Per the germline V gene, CDR1 is GTSNPN and CDR2 is SVGIG (reference sequence). The CDR3 coding sequence is TGTGCCTGGGGAATTCAGGGGGGTAGAGACACCATATATTTT. Its translation is CAWGIQGGRDTIYF.

This chain joins TRBV20-1 and TRBJ1-1; possibly TRBD1 for D (6 bases). The CDR3 extends over 13 amino acids. V was shortened by 3 bases and J by 0 bases, with 8 bases between the two germline ends. Per the germline V gene, CDR1 is DFQATT and CDR2 is SNEGSKA (reference sequence). DNA for the CDR3: TGCAGTGCTAGTGGACAGATGAACACTGAAGCTTTCTTT. Its protein product is CSASGQMNTEAFF.

V gene TRBV9 combines with J gene TRBJ2-2, with 8 bases fitting TRBD2. Losses at the gene ends were 0 bases for V and 6 bases for J; bases not matched to a gene: 7. The CDR3 runs 16 residues. The germline CDR1 and CDR2 sequences are SGDLS and YYNGEE. The DNA of the CDR3 is TGTGCCAGCAGCGTAGCAGATAGCGGGATCGCCGGGGAGCTGTTTTTT. Translating it yields CASSVADSGIAGELFF.

V usage is TRBV18 and J usage is TRBJ1-1; D possibly corresponds to TRBD1 (5 bases). Deletions cut 5 bases from V and 0 bases from J, with 13 bases between. This CDR3 is 15 amino acids long. Looked up from germline, CDR1 is KGHSH and CDR2 is LQKENI. CDR3 DNA sequence: TGTGCCAGCTCATCAGGGCCAAACCTGAACACTGAAGCTTTCTTT. It codes for CASSSGPNLNTEAFF.

The chain has TRBV6-2 or TRBV6-3 and TRBJ2-2; TRBD2 is a possible D gene (5 bases). The CDR3 is 17 amino acids. V gave up 5 bases and J gave up 3 bases, with 19 bases separating them. The germline CDR1 and CDR2 sequences are MNHEY and SVGEGT. CDR3 DNA sequence: TGTGCCAGCAGTACGACGGTCTATCGGGGTTACACCGGGGAGCTGTTTTTT. Its translation: CASSTTVYRGYTGELFF.